This T cell receptor beta chain comes out of a study of T cell clonotyping in hematopoietic cell transplantation (dated by TCRdb to the early 2020s). With regard to the full study: A total of 120 to 150 blood samples were collected in the study from roughly 32 consecutive transplant recipients and their related donors. Recruitment of patients was conducted between 2015 and January 2017, and follow-up was continued until late 2020 or death.

What the study reported, not specific to this receptor: Just a small fraction of recipient repertoires overlapped with donor repertoires, and more than 97% appeared de novo at the given depth. Broader TCR repertoire diversity after transplant was predicted by Inverse Simpson Index values from donors and from recipients before transplant. The sample size was limited and the cells went unsorted, which meant the CD4 and CD8 repertoire contributions could not be told apart. After transplant, TCR diversity in recipients dropped, and pathologically expanded clonotypes increased progressively from day 30 to day 180.

With the immunoSEQ assay, which is a bias-controlled multiplex PCR relying on V- and J-specific primers, TCR beta CDR3 regions were amplified from genomic DNA. A second PCR step added a proprietary barcode and Illumina adapter sequences to the CDR3 amplicons. An Illumina MiSeq instrument was used for sequencing of the CDR3 libraries. As for the authors' bioinformatics: immunoSEQ Analyzer 3.0 was used for export and quality control, with R Bioconductor and Immunarch used for downstream analyses. Only productive rearrangements in the normalized downsampled data set went into calculating the repertoire metrics. In the normalized cohort, clonotypes with more than 5 templates were defined as pathologically expanded. The Inverse Simpson Index served as the measure of repertoire diversity. CMV-specificity analyses were carried out on the non-normalized data set to capture all clonotypes. What TCRdb holds here is the immuneACCESS table cut down to in-frame rearrangements. Part of the clones is not present; checked against another copy, under half of the missing clones reflect an unresolved V gene, and the others are unexplained. D and trimming were read from the DNA, whereas the V and J calls and clone size are those reported in that table. This sample has roughly 13,000 clones in its table, and around 74% of those were observed once. In total, the top ten clones hold around 15% of the sample.

The CDR3 goes from the cysteine to the phenylalanine over 13 residues. Only CDR3 DNA remains: 39 bases, in frame from the first base. From the germline V gene, CDR1 is MDHEN and CDR2 is SYDVKM. The V end gives up 6 bases and the J end 6 bases, leaving 8 bases in the junction not matched to a gene. The meaning of the sample's time point label: 180 days after allo-HCT. Blood samples were obtained from recipients approximately 28 days before transplant and at days 30, 100 and 180 after transplant. Using Nuclei Lysis Solution, genomic DNA was extracted from unfractionated peripheral blood mononuclear cells that were either fresh or cryopreserved. As concerns this clone: Its binding antigen is unknown. No much larger clonotype is one base removed from it; base qualities were not supplied.

This clonotype was sampled from a male patient between 60 and 69 years old who had an allogeneic stem cell transplant from an unrelated donor, so the T cells may come from the graft donor. Some clones in this sample may be carry-over from other donors' samples. Recombination linked TRBV28 to TRBJ2-7; 7 bases in the junction line up with TRBD1. The source was peripheral blood mononuclear cells, collected 180 days after allogeneic stem cell transplant. The CDR3 is CASSGKGAAEQYF. The nucleotide sequence is given as TGTGCCAGCAGCGGGAAGGGGGCAGCCGAGCAGTACTTC. Here the CDR3 is joined to the reference TRBV28 and TRBJ2-7 genes, and the full variable domain is: DVKVTQSSRYLVKRTGEKVFLECVQDMDHENMFWYRQDPGLGLRLIYFSYDVKMKEKGDIPEGYSVSREKKERFSLILESASTNQTSMYLCASSGKGAAEQYFGPGTRLTVT.